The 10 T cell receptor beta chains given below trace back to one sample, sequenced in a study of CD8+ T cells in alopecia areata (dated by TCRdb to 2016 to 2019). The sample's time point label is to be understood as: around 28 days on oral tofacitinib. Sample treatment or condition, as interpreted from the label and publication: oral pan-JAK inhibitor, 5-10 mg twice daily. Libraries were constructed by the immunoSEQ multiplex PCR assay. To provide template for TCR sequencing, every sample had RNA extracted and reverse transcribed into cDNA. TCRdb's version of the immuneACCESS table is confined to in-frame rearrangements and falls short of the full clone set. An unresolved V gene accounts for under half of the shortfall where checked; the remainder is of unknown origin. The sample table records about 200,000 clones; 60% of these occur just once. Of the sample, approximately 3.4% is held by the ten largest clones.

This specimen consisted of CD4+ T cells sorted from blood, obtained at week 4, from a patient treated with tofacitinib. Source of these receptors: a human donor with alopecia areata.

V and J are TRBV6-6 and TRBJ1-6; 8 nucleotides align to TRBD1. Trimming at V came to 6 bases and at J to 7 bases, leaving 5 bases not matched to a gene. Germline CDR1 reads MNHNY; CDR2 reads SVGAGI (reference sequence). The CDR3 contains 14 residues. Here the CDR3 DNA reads TGTGCCAGCAGACCCGACAGGGGAAATTCACCCCTCCACTTT. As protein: CASRPDRGNSPLHF.

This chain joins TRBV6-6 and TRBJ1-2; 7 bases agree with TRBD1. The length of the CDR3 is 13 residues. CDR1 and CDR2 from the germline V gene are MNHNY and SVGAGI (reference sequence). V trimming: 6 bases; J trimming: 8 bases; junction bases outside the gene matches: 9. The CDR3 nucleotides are TGTGCCAGCAGATACGACAGGGAGAGGGGCTACACCTTC. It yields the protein CASRYDRERGYTF.

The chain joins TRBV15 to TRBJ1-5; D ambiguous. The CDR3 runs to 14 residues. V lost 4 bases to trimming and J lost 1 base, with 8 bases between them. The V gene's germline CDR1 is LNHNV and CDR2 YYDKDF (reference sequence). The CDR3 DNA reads TGTGCCACCAGCATAGAGATGAGCAATCAGCCCCAGCATTTT. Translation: CATSIEMSNQPQHF.

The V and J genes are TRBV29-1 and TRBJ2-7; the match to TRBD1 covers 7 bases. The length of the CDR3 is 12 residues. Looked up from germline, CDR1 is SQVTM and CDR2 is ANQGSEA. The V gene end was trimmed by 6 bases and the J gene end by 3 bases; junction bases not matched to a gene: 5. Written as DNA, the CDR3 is TGCAGCGTCGGAGGACAGGACTACGAGCAGTACTTC. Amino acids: CSVGGQDYEQYF.

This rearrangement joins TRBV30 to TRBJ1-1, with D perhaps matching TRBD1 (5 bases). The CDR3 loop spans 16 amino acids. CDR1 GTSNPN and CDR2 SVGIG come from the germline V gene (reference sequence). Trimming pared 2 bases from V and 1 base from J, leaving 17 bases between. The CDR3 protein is CAWSSHGGQSNTEAFF. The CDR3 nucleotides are TGTGCCTGGAGTTCCCATGGAGGACAATCGAACACTGAAGCTTTCTTT.

This CDR3 is CATSATGNTEAFF. CDR3 nucleotide sequence: TGTGCCACCAGTGCGACGGGGAACACTGAAGCTTTCTTT. The gene calls are TRBV15 and TRBJ1-1; D remains unclear. V was cut by 6 bases and J by 1 base, with 9 bases left in between. Germline CDR1 and CDR2: LNHNV and YYDKDF (reference sequence). The CDR3 has 13 amino acids.

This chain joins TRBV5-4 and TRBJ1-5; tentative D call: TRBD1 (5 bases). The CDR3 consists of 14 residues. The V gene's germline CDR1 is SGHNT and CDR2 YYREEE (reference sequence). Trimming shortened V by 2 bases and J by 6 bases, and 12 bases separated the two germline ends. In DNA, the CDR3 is TGTGCCAGCAGCTTCGGGGGGTACGGTCAGCCCCAGCATTTT. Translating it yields CASSFGGYGQPQHF.

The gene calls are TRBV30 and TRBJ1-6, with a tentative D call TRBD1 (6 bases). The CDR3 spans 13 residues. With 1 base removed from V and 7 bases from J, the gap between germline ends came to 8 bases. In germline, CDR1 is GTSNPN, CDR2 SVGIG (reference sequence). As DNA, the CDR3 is TGTGCCTGGAGTGGGGGGCAGAATTCACCCCTCCACTTT. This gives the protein CAWSGGQNSPLHF. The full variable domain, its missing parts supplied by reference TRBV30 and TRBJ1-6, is SQTIHQWPATLVQPVGSPLSLECTVEGTSNPNLYWYRQAAGRGLQLLFYSVGIGQISSEVPQNLSASRPQDRQFILSSKKLLLSDSGFYLCAWSGGQNSPLHFGNGTRLTVT.

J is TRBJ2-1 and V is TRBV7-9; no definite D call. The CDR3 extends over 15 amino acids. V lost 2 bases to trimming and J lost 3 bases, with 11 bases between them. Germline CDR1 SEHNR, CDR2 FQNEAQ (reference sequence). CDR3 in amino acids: CASSLMGYGYNEQFF. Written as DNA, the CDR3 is TGTGCCAGCAGCTTAATGGGGTACGGCTACAATGAGCAGTTCTTC.

The CDR3 region is CSVGVSGAQETQYF. Here the CDR3 DNA reads TGCAGCGTTGGTGTATCCGGCGCACAAGAGACCCAGTACTTC. V and J are TRBV29-1 and TRBJ2-5; D unclear. The germline gives CDR1 SQVTM, CDR2 ANQGSEA. V was clipped by 4 bases and J by 2 bases, with 14 bases between them. The CDR3 extends over 14 amino acids.